This entry features one TCR beta chain sequence. Its antigen is undetermined. An Oncomine TCR Beta short-read assay was used to sequence the DNA from cultured CD4+ T cells. A single record per CDR3 protein comes from TCRdb applying MiXCR to the PCR reads. The sample has about 16,000 distinct CDR3 sequences, 48% seen once. The entry originates in a study of vaccination and CD4 T cells after COVID-19. Study information: The post-vaccine samples came a median approximately 70 days after dose two (range 14 to 241). Cellular stimulation was performed using overlapping spike peptides derived from SARS-CoV-2, HCoV-NL63, HCoV-OC43 and HCoV-229E.

Points from the study as a whole: In convalescent patients, 304 of 307 vaccine-specific clones were spike mono-reactive.

Treatment noted: roughly 10-day PBMC culture with coronavirus spike peptide pools or control peptides (ViraFEST assay). Germline V CDR1 and CDR2: SQVTM, ANQGSEA. The CDR3 covers 13 residues. Between the trimmed V and J ends, which lost 4 bases and 3 bases, there was a span of 11 bases. The sequence was obtained from a human donor who had recovered from COVID-19. J is TRBJ2-3 and V is TRBV29-1; D perhaps matches TRBD2 (6 bases). Sequenced here: CD4+ T cells from blood, cultured in vitro, sampled before SARS-CoV-2 vaccination. The CDR3 loop reads CSVVGRLTDTQYF. In nucleotides, the CDR3 is TGCAGCGTTGTTGGGAGGTTGACAGATACGCAGTATTTT.